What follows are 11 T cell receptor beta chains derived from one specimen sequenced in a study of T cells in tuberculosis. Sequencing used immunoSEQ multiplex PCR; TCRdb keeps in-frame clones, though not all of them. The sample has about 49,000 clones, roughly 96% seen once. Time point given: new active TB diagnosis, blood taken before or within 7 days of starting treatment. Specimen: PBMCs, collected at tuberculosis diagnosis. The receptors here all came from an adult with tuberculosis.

CDR3 DNA sequence: TGTGCCAGCTCACCAAGTTGGACAGGGGGCGCAGATACGCAGTATTTT. Amino acids: CASSPSWTGGADTQYF. The rearrangement links TRBV18 to TRBJ2-3; 11 bases are shared with TRBD1. The CDR3 sequence is 16 residues long. After removal of 2 bases from V and 4 bases from J, the junction contained 5 bases not matched to a gene. Germline V lookup: CDR1 KGHSH, CDR2 LQKENI.

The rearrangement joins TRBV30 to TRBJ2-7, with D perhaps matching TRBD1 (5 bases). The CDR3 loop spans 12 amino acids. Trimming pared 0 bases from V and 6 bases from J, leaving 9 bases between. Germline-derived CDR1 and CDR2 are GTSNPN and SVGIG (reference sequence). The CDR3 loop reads CAWSVNRGEQYF. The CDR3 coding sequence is TGTGCCTGGAGTGTCAATAGGGGCGAGCAGTACTTC.

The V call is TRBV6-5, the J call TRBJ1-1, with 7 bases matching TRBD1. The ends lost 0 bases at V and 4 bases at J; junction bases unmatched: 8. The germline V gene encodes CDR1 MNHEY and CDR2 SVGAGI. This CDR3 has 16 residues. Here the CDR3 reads CASSYSMPQGGTEAFF. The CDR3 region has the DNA TGTGCCAGCAGTTACTCCATGCCGCAGGGGGGCACTGAAGCTTTCTTT.

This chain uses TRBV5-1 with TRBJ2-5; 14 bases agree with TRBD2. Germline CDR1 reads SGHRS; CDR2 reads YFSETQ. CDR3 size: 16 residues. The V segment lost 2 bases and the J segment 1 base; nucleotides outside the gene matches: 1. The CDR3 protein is CASSFGTSGSQETQYF. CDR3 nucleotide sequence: TGCGCCAGCAGCTTTGGGACTAGCGGGAGCCAAGAGACCCAGTACTTC.

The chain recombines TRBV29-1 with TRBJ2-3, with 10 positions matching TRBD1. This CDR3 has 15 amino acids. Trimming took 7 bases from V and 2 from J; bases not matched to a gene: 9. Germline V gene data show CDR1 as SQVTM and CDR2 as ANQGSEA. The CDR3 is CSASPTGGFTDTQYF. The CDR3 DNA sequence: TGCAGCGCTTCCCCGACAGGGGGCTTCACAGATACGCAGTATTTT.

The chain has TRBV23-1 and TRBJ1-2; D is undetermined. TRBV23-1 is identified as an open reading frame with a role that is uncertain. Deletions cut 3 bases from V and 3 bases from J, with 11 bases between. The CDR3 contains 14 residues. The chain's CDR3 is CASSHPDGDYGYTF. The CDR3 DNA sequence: TGCGCCAGCAGTCATCCCGACGGGGACTATGGCTACACCTTC.

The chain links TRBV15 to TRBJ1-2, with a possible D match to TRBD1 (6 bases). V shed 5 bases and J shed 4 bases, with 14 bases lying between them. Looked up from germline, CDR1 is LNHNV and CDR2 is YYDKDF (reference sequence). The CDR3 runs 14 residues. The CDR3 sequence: CATSSGAGFYGYTF. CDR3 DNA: TGTGCCACCAGCTCAGGGGCTGGCTTCTATGGCTACACCTTC.

CDR3 sequence (DNA): TGCGCCAGCAGCTTGGACAGGGGGAACACCGGGGAGCTGTTTTTT. Its protein is CASSLDRGNTGELFF. This chain uses TRBV5-1 with TRBJ2-2; 7 bases align to TRBD1. CDR1 SGHRS and CDR2 YFSETQ come from the germline V gene. The CDR3 is made up of 15 amino acids. V lost 0 bases to trimming and J lost 1 base; unmatched junction nucleotides: 0.

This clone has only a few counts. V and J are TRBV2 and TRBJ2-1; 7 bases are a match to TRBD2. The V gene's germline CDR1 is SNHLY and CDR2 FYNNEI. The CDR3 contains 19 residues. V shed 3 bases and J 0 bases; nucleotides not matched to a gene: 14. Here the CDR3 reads CASSDLRLAAFSSYNEQFF. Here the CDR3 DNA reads TGTGCCAGCAGTGACTTGAGACTAGCCGCCTTTAGCTCCTACAATGAGCAGTTCTTC.

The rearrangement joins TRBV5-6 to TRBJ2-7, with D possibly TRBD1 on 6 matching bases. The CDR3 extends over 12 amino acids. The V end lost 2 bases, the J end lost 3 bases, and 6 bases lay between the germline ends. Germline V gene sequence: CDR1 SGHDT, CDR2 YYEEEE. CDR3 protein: CASSLGGYEQYF. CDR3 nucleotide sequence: TGTGCCAGCAGCTTAGGGGGCTACGAGCAGTACTTC.

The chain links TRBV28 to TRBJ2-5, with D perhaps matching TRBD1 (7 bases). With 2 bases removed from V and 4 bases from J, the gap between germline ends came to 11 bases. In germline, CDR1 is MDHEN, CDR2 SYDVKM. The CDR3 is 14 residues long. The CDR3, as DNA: TGTGCCAGCAGTTTACAGGGGGGAGGAGAGACCCAGTACTTC. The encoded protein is CASSLQGGGETQYF.